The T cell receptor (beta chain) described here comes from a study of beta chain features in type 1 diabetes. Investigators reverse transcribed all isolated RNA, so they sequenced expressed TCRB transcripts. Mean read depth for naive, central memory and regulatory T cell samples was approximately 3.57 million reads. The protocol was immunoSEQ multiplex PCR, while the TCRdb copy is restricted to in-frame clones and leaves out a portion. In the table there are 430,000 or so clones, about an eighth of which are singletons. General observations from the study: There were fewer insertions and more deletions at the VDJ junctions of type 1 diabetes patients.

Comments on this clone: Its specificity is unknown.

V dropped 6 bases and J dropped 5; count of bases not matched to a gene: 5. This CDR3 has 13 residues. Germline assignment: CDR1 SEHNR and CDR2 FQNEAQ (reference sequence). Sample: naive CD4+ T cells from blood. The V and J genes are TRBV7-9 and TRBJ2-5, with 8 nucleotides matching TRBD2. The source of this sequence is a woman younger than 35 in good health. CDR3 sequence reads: CASRTGRVETQYF. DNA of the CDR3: TGTGCCAGCAGAACCGGGAGGGTCGAGACCCAGTACTTC. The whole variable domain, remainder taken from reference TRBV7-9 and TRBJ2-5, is DTGVSQNPRHKITKRGQNVTFRCDPISEHNRLYWYRQTLGQGPEFLTYFQNEAQLEKSRLLSDRFSAERPKGSFSTLEIQRTEQGDSAMYLCASRTGRVETQYFGPGTRLLVL.